This T cell receptor (beta chain) was captured in a study of PD-1 blockade in classical Hodgkin lymphoma. General study results and limits: Complete responders matched newly diagnosed patients in baseline diversity.

The germline V gene has CDR1 LNHDA and CDR2 SQIVND (reference sequence). This CDR3 comprises 13 residues. Trimming took 10 bases from V and 6 from J, leaving 18 bases between them. This clone was seen only a few times. Its specificity is not known. No patient escaped relapse after autologous stem cell transplantation, and brentuximab vedotin exposure varied. Profiled with immunoSEQ multiplex PCR; TCRdb holds only in-frame clones, not every one. The sample shows 10,000 to 14,000 clones, around 75% of them seen only once. The chain combines TRBV19 with TRBJ1-2, with a possible D match to TRBD1 (5 bases). The clonotype was recovered from a human donor with classical Hodgkin lymphoma. This specimen consisted of peripheral blood mononuclear cells (PBMCs), obtained at baseline. The CDR3 loop reads CATFKGYENGYTF. The CDR3 DNA sequence: TGTGCCACTTTTAAGGGGTATGAGAATGGCTACACCTTC.